This entry features one TCR beta chain sequence. The antigen is not known. One end of the junction is discordant with germline, which a read error may explain. Genomic DNA acted as the template from which TCR beta VDJ combination and CDR3 sequence profiling were carried out. A single record per CDR3 protein comes from TCRdb applying MiXCR to the reads. The top ten hold 1.1% of the sample, which has some 240,000 distinct CDR3 sequences, 34% seen once. CDR1 SNHLY and CDR2 FYNNEI come from the germline V gene. CDR3 length equals 14 residues. The sample belongs to a study of CD8+CD57+ T cells in acquired aplastic anemia. As for the study in general: Sorted CD4+ plus CD8+ cells gave DNA averaging about 3 ug.

Study-wide findings and caveats: A set of approximately 29 CD8+ CDR3 sequences was shared between patients and controls, and these sequences appeared highly expressed in patients.

The sequenced sample consisted of sorted CD4+, CD8+, or CD8+CD57+ T cells (not recorded which) from PBMCs. J is TRBJ2-7 and V is TRBV2; D remains ambiguous. The receptor's source is a human donor in good health, serving as a control. CDR3 nucleotide sequence: TGTGCCACCAGTGTCCCCTTATCCTCCTACGAGCAGTACTTC. It codes for CATSVPLSSYEQYF. The full variable domain, its missing parts supplied by reference TRBV2 and TRBJ2-7, is EPEVTQTPSHQVTQMGQEVILRCVPISNHLYFYWYRQILGQKVEFLVSFYNNEISEKSEIFDDQFSVERPDGSNFTLKIRSTKLEDSAMYFCATSVPLSSYEQYFGPGTRLTVT.